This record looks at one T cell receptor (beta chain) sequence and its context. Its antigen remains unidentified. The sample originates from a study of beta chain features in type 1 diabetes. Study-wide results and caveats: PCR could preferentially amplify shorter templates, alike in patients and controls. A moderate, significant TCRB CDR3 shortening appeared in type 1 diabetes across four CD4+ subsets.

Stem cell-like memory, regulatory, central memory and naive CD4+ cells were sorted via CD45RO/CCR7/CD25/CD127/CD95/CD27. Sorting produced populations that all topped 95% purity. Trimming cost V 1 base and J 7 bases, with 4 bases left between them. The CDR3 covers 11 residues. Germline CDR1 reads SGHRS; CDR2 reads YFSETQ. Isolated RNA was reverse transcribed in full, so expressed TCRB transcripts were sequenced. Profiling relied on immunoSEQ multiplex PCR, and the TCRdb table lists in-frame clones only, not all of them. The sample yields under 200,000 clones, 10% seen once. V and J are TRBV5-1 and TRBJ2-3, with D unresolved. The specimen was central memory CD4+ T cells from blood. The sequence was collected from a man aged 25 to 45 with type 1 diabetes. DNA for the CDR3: TGCGCCAGCAGCTTGTACTATACGCAGTATTTT. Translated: CASSLYYTQYF.